This entry concerns a single T cell receptor (beta chain). Its cognate antigen has yet to be identified. No much larger clonotype is one base removed from it; base qualities were not supplied. Receptor amplification or capture employed the immunoSEQ multiplex PCR assay. Drawn from immuneACCESS, this table holds only the in-frame rearrangements with V and J called that TCRdb kept. Clones are partly lost; checked studies trace under half to an unresolved V gene and leave the rest unexplained. The sample table lists around 76,000 clones, around nine tenths of them with a count of one. The ten largest make up around 9.5% of the sample. The entry originates in a study of control samples from healthy donors and cancer patients (dated by TCRdb to 2019 to 2021). Reading from cysteine to phenylalanine, the CDR3 counts 13 amino acids. Only the CDR3 DNA stays, 39 bases, in frame from base 1. Trimming at the junction amounts to 7 bases on V and 5 bases on J, and the germline ends lie 14 bases apart. For CDR1 and CDR2, the germline V gene (reference sequence) lists MNHNY and SVGAGI.

The rearrangement joined TRBV6-6 to TRBJ1-2, with a weak D call of TRBD1 (6 bases match). The sequenced sample consisted of PBMCs. The sequence was obtained from a woman aged 50 to 60 with colorectal cancer. The CDR3 has the sequence CASKTGTNYGYTF. The nucleotide sequence is given as TGTGCCAGCAAGACCGGGACAAATTATGGCTACACCTTC.